Below are 29 T cell receptor beta chains sequenced from a single sample in a study of blood T cell repertoires in COVID-19. Clones were read by immunoSEQ multiplex PCR, and TCRdb kept only the in-frame ones, dropping some. The sample has a few hundred thousand clones, around 80% seen once; the top ten hold roughly 1.2%. The specimen was peripheral blood. The receptors were sampled from a woman aged 25 to 39 with COVID-19, enrolled during active disease.

The chain employs TRBV2 and TRBJ2-1, with 8 bases aligning to TRBD2. Trimming cost V 3 bases and J 10 bases; bases outside gene matches: 8. CDR3 length: 14 amino acids. Germline V gives CDR1 SNHLY, CDR2 FYNNEI. The CDR3 coding sequence is TGTGCCAGCAGTGAGGAGCGGGAGCCCAGGGAGCAGTTCTTC. The encoded protein is CASSEEREPREQFF.

In nucleotides, the CDR3 is TGCAGTGCTAGTACCAGCGGGTACAATGAGCAGTTCTTC. Its translation is CSASTSGYNEQFF. This chain connects TRBV20-1 to TRBJ2-1, with a tentative D call TRBD2 (6 bases). Germline V CDR1 and CDR2: DFQATT, SNEGSKA (reference sequence). Trimming shortened V by 3 bases and J by 4 bases, and 10 bases separated the two germline ends. The CDR3 is 13 residues long.

CDR3 region: CASSYQGAHNEQFF. DNA of the CDR3: TGTGCCAGCAGTTACCAGGGGGCGCACAATGAGCAGTTCTTC. The V gene is TRBV6-6, the J gene TRBJ2-1; 8 bases agree with TRBD1. The V and J ends lost 2 bases and 5 bases, in that order; junction bases with no gene match: 2. Germline CDR1 is MNHNY and CDR2 is SVGAGI (reference sequence). CDR3 size: 14 residues.

The chain combines TRBV7-2 with TRBJ1-2; 7 bases align to TRBD1. This CDR3 is 13 amino acids long. V dropped 5 bases and J dropped 3; count of bases not matched to a gene: 3. Germline values: CDR1 SGHTA, CDR2 FQGNSA. The CDR3 DNA reads as TGTGCCAGCAGCGCCCAGGGGGACTATGGCTACACCTTC. Protein product: CASSAQGDYGYTF. The variable domain in full, with the rest retrieved from reference TRBV7-2 and TRBJ1-2, is GAGVSQSPSNKVTEKGKDVELRCDPISGHTALYWYRQSLGQGLEFLIYFQGNSAPDKSGLPSDRFSAERTGGSVSTLTIQRTQQEDSAVYLCASSAQGDYGYTFGSGTRLTVV.

The V and J genes are TRBV21-1 and TRBJ2-7; the D call in the table, TRBD2, was not verified against the DNA. TRBV21-1 is an annotated pseudogene. The length of the CDR3 is 16 residues. CDR3 sequence reads: CASIRGTSGRRHEQYF. Here the CDR3 DNA reads TGTGCCAGCATCAGGGGGACTAGCGGGAGGAGACACGAGCAGTACTTC.

V and J are TRBV12-2 and TRBJ2-7; the table's D call TRBD2 went unverified against the DNA. TRBV12-2 is a listed pseudogene. The length of the CDR3 is 15 residues. The CDR3 coding sequence is TGTGCAAGTCGCTCCCGGACTAGCGTCTCCTACGAGCAGTACTTC. It specifies CASRSRTSVSYEQYF.

The chain recombines TRBV9 with TRBJ2-5; tentative D call: TRBD2 (5 bases). CDR3 length: 14 residues. The germline V and J ends were trimmed by 0 bases and 4 bases, with 10 bases remaining between them. Germline CDR1 SGDLS, CDR2 YYNGEE. This CDR3 is CASSVGVGAETQYF. CDR3 nucleotides: TGTGCCAGCAGCGTAGGGGTGGGAGCAGAGACCCAGTACTTC.

This sequence joins TRBV7-8 and TRBJ2-5, with TRBD2 matching over 7 bases. CDR3 length: 15 amino acids. Germline V gene data show CDR1 as SGHVS and CDR2 as FQNEAQ. The V and J ends lost 6 bases and 2 bases, in that order; junction bases with no gene match: 9. The CDR3 loop is CASRRGRGPQETQYF. The CDR3 region has the DNA TGTGCCAGCAGAAGAGGGAGGGGACCTCAAGAGACCCAGTACTTC.

The chain carries TRBV5-4 and TRBJ1-5, with D maybe TRBD1 (5 bases). This CDR3 is built from 15 residues. V lost 0 bases, J lost 1 base, and 8 bases lay in between. Per germline, CDR1 SGHNT and CDR2 YYREEE (reference sequence). CDR3: CASSLGGGSNQPQHF. Here the CDR3 DNA reads TGTGCCAGCAGCTTGGGGGGGGGAAGCAATCAGCCCCAGCATTTT.

The V gene is TRBV30, the J gene TRBJ2-7; 7 bases align to TRBD2. CDR1 and CDR2 from the germline V gene are GTSNPN and SVGIG (reference sequence). CDR3 size: 14 residues. With V trimmed by 2 bases and J by 1 base, 5 bases remained unmatched. The CDR3 DNA sequence: TGTGCCTGGAGTTACGGGGGGAGTTCCTACGAGCAGTACTTC. Its translation: CAWSYGGSSYEQYF. Combining the CDR3 with reference TRBV30 and TRBJ2-7 gives the whole variable domain SQTIHQWPATLVQPVGSPLSLECTVEGTSNPNLYWYRQAAGRGLQLLFYSVGIGQISSEVPQNLSASRPQDRQFILSSKKLLLSDSGFYLCAWSYGGSSYEQYFGPGTRLTVT.

V is TRBV4-2 and J is TRBJ2-6; 9 bases are shared with TRBD2. Germline lookup yields CDR1 LGHNA and CDR2 YNFKEQ. V shed 3 bases, J shed 0 bases, and the junction held 6 bases outside the gene matches. The length of the CDR3 is 18 residues. The CDR3 DNA reads TGTGCCAGCAGCCATAAATTAGCGGGAGTCTCTGGGGCCAACGTCCTGACTTTC. The encoded protein is CASSHKLAGVSGANVLTF.

The chain links TRBV29-1 to TRBJ2-2; no reliable D call. The CDR3 has 12 amino acids. CDR1 is SQVTM, CDR2 ANQGSEA, per germline. Between the trimmed V and J ends, which lost 7 bases and 1 base, there was a span of 7 bases. The CDR3 is CSATVNTGELFF. Written as DNA, the CDR3 is TGCAGCGCAACGGTGAACACCGGGGAGCTGTTTTTT.

The chain recombines TRBV29-1 with TRBJ1-1; tentative D call: TRBD1 (6 bases). Between the trimmed V and J ends, which lost 1 base and 5 bases, there was a span of 17 bases. The CDR3 loop spans 15 amino acids. Germline values: CDR1 SQVTM, CDR2 ANQGSEA. CDR3 DNA sequence: TGCAGCGTTGAAGGGTTATCAGGGGCGATAACTGAAGCTTTCTTT. Residues: CSVEGLSGAITEAFF.

The chain employs TRBV6-5 and TRBJ1-4, with D possibly TRBD1 on 6 matching bases. Germline loops: CDR1 MNHEY, CDR2 SVGAGI. The CDR3 contains 13 residues. V lost 8 bases, J lost 1 base, and 8 bases lay in between. CDR3 sequence: CASGGLTNEKLFF. The CDR3, as DNA: TGTGCCAGCGGGGGCTTAACTAATGAAAAACTGTTTTTT.

The V gene is TRBV5-4, the J gene TRBJ1-2, with TRBD1 identical over 8 bases. Losses at the gene ends were 4 bases for V and 4 bases for J; bases not matched to a gene: 6. The CDR3 contains 14 residues. Germline loops: CDR1 SGHNT, CDR2 YYREEE (reference sequence). DNA of the CDR3: TGTGCCAGCAGCCCCCGGGACAGGATCTATGGCTACACCTTC. It encodes CASSPRDRIYGYTF.

CDR3 DNA sequence: TGTGCCACCGTCAGGTACAATCAGCCCCAGCATTTT. It encodes CATVRYNQPQHF. The rearrangement joins TRBV28 to TRBJ1-5; no reliable D call. CDR3 length: 12 residues. Trimming shortened V by 10 bases and J by 3 bases, and 10 bases separated the two germline ends. Germline lookup yields CDR1 MDHEN and CDR2 SYDVKM.

This sequence joins TRBV10-3 and TRBJ2-3; 7 bases are a match to TRBD2. Germline trimming cut 10 bases from V and 0 bases from J; bases unmatched to any gene: 10. Germline CDR1 and CDR2: ENHRY and SYGVKD. The CDR3 covers 15 residues. The CDR3 loop reads CATGGGDPSTDTQYF. CDR3 sequence (DNA): TGTGCCACCGGCGGGGGAGACCCTAGCACAGATACGCAGTATTTT.

This chain connects TRBV7-3 to TRBJ1-2; 11 bases are a match to TRBD1. In germline, CDR1 is SGHTA, CDR2 FQGTGA. CDR3 size: 15 residues. Trimming removed 5 bases from V and 6 bases from J; junction bases left unmatched: 8. This chain's CDR3 is CASSMGQGGVDGYTF. Written as DNA, the CDR3 is TGTGCCAGCAGCATGGGACAGGGGGGAGTGGATGGCTACACCTTC.

The CDR3 DNA reads as TGTGCCAGCTCAGAGGGCGAGACCCAGTACTTC. Translated, it gives CASSEGETQYF. The chain uses TRBV18 and TRBJ2-5, with D possibly TRBD2 on 5 matching bases. Germline CDR1 reads KGHSH; CDR2 reads LQKENI. This CDR3 is built from 11 residues. V was trimmed by 5 bases and J by 5 bases, leaving 6 bases between them.

This chain connects TRBV29-1 to TRBJ2-7; tentatively, D is TRBD1 (5 bases). The V end was cut by 7 bases, the J end by 3 bases, with 13 bases between. Germline V gene sequence: CDR1 SQVTM, CDR2 ANQGSEA. The CDR3 length is 12 residues. The CDR3 spells CSATTDYYEQYF. The DNA of the CDR3 is TGCAGCGCCACGACAGATTACTACGAGCAGTACTTC.

This chain connects TRBV5-5 to TRBJ1-3, with TRBD1 matching 10 bases. Germline V gene lookup returns CDR1 SGHKS and CDR2 YYEKEE (reference sequence). The trim removed 4 bases at V and 0 bases at J, leaving 4 bases unmatched. The CDR3 loop spans 16 amino acids. CDR3 DNA: TGTGCCAGCAGCATGGACAGGGGGAACTCTGGAAACACCATATATTTT. Protein: CASSMDRGNSGNTIYF.

The chain combines TRBV5-1 with TRBJ1-1, with 11 bases that match TRBD1. This CDR3 spans 16 amino acids. The germline gives CDR1 SGHRS, CDR2 YFSETQ. After removal of 4 bases from V and 1 base from J, the junction contained 6 bases not matched to a gene. The DNA of the CDR3 is TGCGCCAGCAGCGTGGACAGGGGGCAGGAGAACACTGAAGCTTTCTTT. Translation gives CASSVDRGQENTEAFF.

This clone was observed once. The V and J genes are TRBV5-4 and TRBJ1-3; TRBD1 might be the D (6 bases). The V end was cut by 2 bases, the J end by 2 bases, with 11 bases between. The length of the CDR3 is 15 residues. The germline CDR1 and CDR2 sequences are SGHNT and YYREEE (reference sequence). The CDR3 protein is CASSFAGGPGNTIYF. The CDR3 DNA is TGTGCCAGCAGCTTCGCGGGGGGGCCTGGAAACACCATATATTTT.

J is TRBJ2-1 and V is TRBV4-1, with 14 bases that match TRBD2. J gave up 7 bases and V 1 base, and 6 bases lay outside the gene matches. Germline values: CDR1 MGHRA, CDR2 YSYEKL. This CDR3 spans 17 amino acids. CDR3 sequence reads: CASSQVLTSGRVNEQFF. Written as DNA, the CDR3 is TGCGCCAGCAGCCAAGTTCTGACTAGCGGGAGGGTAAATGAGCAGTTCTTC.

This chain joins TRBV5-1 and TRBJ1-1; 7 positions match TRBD1. CDR3 size: 15 residues. The V and J ends lost 5 bases and 4 bases, in that order; junction bases with no gene match: 11. Germline V CDR1 and CDR2: SGHRS, YFSETQ. This CDR3 reads CASSPIGGGGTEAFF. Here the CDR3 DNA reads TGCGCCAGCAGTCCTATAGGGGGCGGCGGCACTGAAGCTTTCTTT. Using reference TRBV5-1 and TRBJ1-1 for the parts outside the CDR3, the full variable domain is KAGVTQTPRYLIKTRGQQVTLSCSPISGHRSVSWYQQTPGQGLQFLFEYFSETQRNKGNFPGRFSGRQFSNSRSEMNVSTLELGDSALYLCASSPIGGGGTEAFFGQGTRLTVV.

This clone was detected a few times. The chain joins TRBV6-5 to TRBJ1-6, with 7 bases lining up with TRBD1. The CDR3 spans 14 residues. The V segment lost 6 bases and the J segment 10 bases; nucleotides outside the gene matches: 9. CDR1 and CDR2 (germline): MNHEY, SVGAGI. DNA of the CDR3: TGTGCCAGCAGATACAGGGGTTTATACTCACCCCTCCACTTT. Its protein product is CASRYRGLYSPLHF.

This chain's CDR3 is CASSRNSYEQYF. CDR3 nucleotide sequence: TGTGCCAGCAGCAGAAACTCCTACGAGCAGTACTTC. The genes are TRBV2 and TRBJ2-7; D is uncertain. V lost 6 bases and J 0 bases, leaving 6 bases between the germline ends. The germline V gene has CDR1 SNHLY and CDR2 FYNNEI. The CDR3 is 12 amino acids.

This clone has just one count. The gene calls are TRBV3-1 (or the pseudogene TRBV3-2) and TRBJ1-2; D unresolved. The ends were cut back, 3 bases at V and 3 bases at J, with 8 bases in the middle. This CDR3 comprises 13 residues. Germline lookup yields CDR1 LGHDT and CDR2 YNNKEL (reference sequence). The CDR3 sequence: CASSHDEYYGYTF. CDR3 bases: TGTGCCAGCAGCCACGATGAGTACTATGGCTACACCTTC.

This clone was seen more than once but under ten times. V gene TRBV27 combines with J gene TRBJ2-1, with D maybe TRBD2 (5 bases). The germline CDR1 and CDR2 sequences are MNHEY and SMNVEV (reference sequence). The CDR3 has 14 amino acids. Trimming took 9 bases from V and 3 from J, leaving 15 bases between them. This CDR3 is CASTRGNFYNEQFF. The DNA for the CDR3 is TGTGCCAGTACACGAGGGAATTTCTACAATGAGCAGTTCTTC.